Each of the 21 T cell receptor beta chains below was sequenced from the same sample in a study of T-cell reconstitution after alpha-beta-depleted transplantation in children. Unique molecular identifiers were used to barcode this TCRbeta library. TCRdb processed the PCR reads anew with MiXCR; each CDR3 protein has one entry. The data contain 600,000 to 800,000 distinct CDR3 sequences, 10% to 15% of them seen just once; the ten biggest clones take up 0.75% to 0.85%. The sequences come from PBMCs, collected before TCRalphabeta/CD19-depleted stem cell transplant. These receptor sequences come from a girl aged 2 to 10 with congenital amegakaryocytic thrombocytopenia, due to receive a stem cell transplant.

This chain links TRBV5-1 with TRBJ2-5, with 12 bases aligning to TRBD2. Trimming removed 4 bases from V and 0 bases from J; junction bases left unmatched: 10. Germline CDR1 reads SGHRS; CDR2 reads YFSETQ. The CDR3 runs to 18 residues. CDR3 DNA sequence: TGCGCCAGCAGCGAAGGACTAGCGGGAAGGGAGTACCAAGAGACCCAGTACTTC. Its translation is CASSEGLAGREYQETQYF.

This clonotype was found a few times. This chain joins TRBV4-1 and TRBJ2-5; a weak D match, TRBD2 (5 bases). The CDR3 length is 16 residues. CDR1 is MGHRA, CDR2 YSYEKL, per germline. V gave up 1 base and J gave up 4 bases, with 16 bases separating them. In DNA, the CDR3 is TGCGCCAGCAGCCAAGTTATAAGAGGGAGTGGAGAGACCCAGTACTTC. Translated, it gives CASSQVIRGSGETQYF.

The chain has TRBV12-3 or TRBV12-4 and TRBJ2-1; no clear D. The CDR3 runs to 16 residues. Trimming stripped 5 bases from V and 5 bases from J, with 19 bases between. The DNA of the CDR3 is TGTGCCAGCAGTCCCATAGGTCTGCGGATAAACAATGAGCAGTTCTTC. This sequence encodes CASSPIGLRINNEQFF.

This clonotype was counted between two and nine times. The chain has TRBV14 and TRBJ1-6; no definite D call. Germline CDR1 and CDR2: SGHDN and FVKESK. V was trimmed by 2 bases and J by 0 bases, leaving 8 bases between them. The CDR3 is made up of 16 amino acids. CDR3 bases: TGTGCCAGCAGCCAACTACGGGACTCCTATAATTCACCCCTCCACTTT. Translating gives CASSQLRDSYNSPLHF.

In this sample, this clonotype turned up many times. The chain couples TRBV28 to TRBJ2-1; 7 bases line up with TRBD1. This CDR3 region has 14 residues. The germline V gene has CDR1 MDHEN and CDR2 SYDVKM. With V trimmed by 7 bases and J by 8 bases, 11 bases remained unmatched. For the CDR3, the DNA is TGTGCCAGCATCCTGGACAGGAGACGGCATGAGCAGTTCTTC. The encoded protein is CASILDRRRHEQFF. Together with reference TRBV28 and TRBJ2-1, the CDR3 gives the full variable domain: DVKVTQSSRYLVKRTGEKVFLECVQDMDHENMFWYRQDPGLGLRLIYFSYDVKMKEKGDIPEGYSVSREKKERFSLILESASTNQTSMYLCASILDRRRHEQFFGPGTRLTVL.

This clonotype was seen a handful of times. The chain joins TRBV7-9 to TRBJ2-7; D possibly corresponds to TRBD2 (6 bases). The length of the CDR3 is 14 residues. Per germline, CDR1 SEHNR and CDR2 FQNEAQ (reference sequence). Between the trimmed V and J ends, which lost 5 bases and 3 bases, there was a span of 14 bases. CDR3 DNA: TGTGCCAGCAGCCGTGGGGGGTGGATCTACGAGCAGTACTTC. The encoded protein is CASSRGGWIYEQYF.

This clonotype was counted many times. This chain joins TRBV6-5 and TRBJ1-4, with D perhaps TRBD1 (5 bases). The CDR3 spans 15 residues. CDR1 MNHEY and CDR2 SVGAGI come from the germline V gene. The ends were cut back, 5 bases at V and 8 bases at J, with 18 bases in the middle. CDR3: CASSPPGTVKEKLFF. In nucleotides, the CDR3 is TGTGCCAGCAGTCCGCCGGGGACGGTGAAGGAAAAACTGTTTTTT.

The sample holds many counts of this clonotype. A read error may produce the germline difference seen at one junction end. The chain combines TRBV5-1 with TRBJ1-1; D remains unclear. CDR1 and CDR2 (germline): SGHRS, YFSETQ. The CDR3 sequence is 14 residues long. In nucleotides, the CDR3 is TGTGCCAGCAGCTTAACTCCAGCGAACACTGAAGCTTTCTTT. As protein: CASSLTPANTEAFF.

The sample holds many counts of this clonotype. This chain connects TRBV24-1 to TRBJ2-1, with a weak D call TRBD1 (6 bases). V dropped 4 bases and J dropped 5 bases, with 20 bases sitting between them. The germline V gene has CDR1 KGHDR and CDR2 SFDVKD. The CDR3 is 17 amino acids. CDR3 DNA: TGTGCCACCAGTGAAGGGGGTCTAGCCCGCAGTAACAATGAGCAGTTCTTC. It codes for CATSEGGLARSNNEQFF.

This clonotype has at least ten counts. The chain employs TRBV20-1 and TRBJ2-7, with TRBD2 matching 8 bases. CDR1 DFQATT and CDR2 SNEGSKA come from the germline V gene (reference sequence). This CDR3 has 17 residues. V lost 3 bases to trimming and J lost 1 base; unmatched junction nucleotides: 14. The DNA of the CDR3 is TGCAGTGCTAGCGGCCTGTCGGCTATAGCGGGATCCTACGAGCAGTACTTC. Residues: CSASGLSAIAGSYEQYF.

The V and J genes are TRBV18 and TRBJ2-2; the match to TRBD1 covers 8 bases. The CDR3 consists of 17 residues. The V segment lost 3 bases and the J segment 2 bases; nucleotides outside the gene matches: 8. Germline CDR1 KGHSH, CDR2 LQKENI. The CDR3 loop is CASSPYRTGPNTGELFF. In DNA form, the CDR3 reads TGTGCCAGCTCACCGTACCGGACAGGGCCTAACACCGGGGAGCTGTTTTTT.

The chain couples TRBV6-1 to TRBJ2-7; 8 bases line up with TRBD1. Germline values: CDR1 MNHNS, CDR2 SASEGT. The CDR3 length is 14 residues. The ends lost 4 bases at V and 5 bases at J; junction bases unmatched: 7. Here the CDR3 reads CASSVGRGRNEQYF. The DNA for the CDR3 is TGTGCCAGCAGTGTGGGCAGGGGGCGAAACGAGCAGTACTTC.

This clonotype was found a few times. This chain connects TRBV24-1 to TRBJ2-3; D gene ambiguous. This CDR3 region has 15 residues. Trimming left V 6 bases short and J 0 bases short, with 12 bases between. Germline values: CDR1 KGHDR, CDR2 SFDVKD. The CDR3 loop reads CATSPAEPSTDTQYF. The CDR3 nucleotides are TGTGCCACCAGTCCGGCGGAACCTAGCACAGATACGCAGTATTTT.

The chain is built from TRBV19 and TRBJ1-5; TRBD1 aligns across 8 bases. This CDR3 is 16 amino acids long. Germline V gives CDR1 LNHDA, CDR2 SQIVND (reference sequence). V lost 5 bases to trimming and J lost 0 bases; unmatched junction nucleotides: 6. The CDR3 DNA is TGTGCCAGTAGTGGCAGGGGGCAGTATAGCAATCAGCCCCAGCATTTT. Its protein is CASSGRGQYSNQPQHF.

CDR3 sequence: CASSNEYAVIEQFF. The CDR3 DNA reads as TGCGCCAGCAGTAACGAGTATGCGGTGATTGAGCAGTTCTTC. This rearrangement joins TRBV10-1 to TRBJ2-1; the D is unclear. CDR3 size: 14 residues. Germline values: CDR1 WNHNN, CDR2 SYGVQD (reference sequence). V was pared by 5 bases and J by 9 bases, with 17 bases between.

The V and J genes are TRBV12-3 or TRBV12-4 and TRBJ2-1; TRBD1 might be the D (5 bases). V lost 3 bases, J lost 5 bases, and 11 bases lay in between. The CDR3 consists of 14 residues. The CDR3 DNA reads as TGTGCCAGCAGTTTCCGACAGCCCCACAATGAGCAGTTCTTC. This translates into CASSFRQPHNEQFF.

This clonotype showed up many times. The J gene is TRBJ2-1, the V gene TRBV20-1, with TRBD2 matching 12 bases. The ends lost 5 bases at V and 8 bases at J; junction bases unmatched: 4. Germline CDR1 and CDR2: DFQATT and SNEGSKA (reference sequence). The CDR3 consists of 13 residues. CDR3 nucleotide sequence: TGCAGTGCTGGGGGACTAGCGGGCCATGAGCAGTTCTTC. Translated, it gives CSAGGLAGHEQFF.

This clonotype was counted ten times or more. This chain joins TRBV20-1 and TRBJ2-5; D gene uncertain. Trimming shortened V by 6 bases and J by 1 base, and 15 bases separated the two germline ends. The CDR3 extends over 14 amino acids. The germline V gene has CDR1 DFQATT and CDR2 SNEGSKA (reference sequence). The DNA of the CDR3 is TGCAGTGCGTGGGATCGAAGTATCCAAGAGACCCAGTACTTC. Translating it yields CSAWDRSIQETQYF.

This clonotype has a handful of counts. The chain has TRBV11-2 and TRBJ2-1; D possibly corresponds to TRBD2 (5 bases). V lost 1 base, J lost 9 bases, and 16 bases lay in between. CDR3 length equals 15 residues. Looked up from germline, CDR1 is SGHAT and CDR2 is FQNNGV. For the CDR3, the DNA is TGTGCCAGCAGCTTAGTGGTTCGGAGGCAGTCTGAGCAGTTCTTC. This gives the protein CASSLVVRRQSEQFF.

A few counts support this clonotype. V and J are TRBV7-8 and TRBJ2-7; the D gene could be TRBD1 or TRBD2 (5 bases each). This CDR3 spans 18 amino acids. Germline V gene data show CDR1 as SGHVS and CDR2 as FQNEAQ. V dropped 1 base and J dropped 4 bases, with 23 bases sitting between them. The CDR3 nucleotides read TGTGCCAGCAGCTTAGTGGATGATTGGGGGTTTCCCGGGTACGAGCAGTACTTC. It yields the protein CASSLVDDWGFPGYEQYF.

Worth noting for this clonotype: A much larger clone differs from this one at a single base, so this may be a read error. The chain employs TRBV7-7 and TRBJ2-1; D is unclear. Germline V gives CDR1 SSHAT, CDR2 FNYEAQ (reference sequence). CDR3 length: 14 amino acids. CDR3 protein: CASRLGSTYNEQFF. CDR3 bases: TGTGCCAGCCGCTTAGGATCTACCTACAATGAGCAGTTCTTC.